This entry features one T cell receptor (beta chain) sequence. The antigen remains undetermined. These data belong to a study of CD8 T cells in Susac syndrome. Sequencing of TCR beta was carried out in blood CD8+ and CD4+ T cells. TEMRA cells were FACS-enriched, while CD8+ and CD4+ T cells were negatively isolated. Overall study findings and caveats: Regarding the TCR sequencing and HLA analysis, the study admitted that a relatively small number of individuals were involved.

When the RNA was reverse transcribed, random hexamers were used with an input of about 0.45 to 1 ug. immunoSEQ multiplex PCR amplified TCR beta CDR3 across 54 Vbeta, 13 Jbeta. From the immunoSEQ multiplex PCR reads, TCRdb called clonotypes with MiXCR, one entry per CDR3 protein. The data show 150,000 to 200,000 distinct CDR3 sequences, around 95% seen once. CDR3 length equals 12 residues. Germline assignment: CDR1 DFQATT and CDR2 SNEGSKA (reference sequence). The V end lost 3 bases, the J end lost 4 bases, and 9 bases lay between the germline ends. The J gene is TRBJ1-1, the V gene TRBV20-1; D is unclear. This sequence was found in a human donor with multiple sclerosis. Sequences were obtained from CD4+ T cells from PBMCs. CDR3 sequence: CSARREITEAFF. DNA for the CDR3: TGCAGTGCTAGGAGGGAGATCACTGAAGCTTTCTTT.